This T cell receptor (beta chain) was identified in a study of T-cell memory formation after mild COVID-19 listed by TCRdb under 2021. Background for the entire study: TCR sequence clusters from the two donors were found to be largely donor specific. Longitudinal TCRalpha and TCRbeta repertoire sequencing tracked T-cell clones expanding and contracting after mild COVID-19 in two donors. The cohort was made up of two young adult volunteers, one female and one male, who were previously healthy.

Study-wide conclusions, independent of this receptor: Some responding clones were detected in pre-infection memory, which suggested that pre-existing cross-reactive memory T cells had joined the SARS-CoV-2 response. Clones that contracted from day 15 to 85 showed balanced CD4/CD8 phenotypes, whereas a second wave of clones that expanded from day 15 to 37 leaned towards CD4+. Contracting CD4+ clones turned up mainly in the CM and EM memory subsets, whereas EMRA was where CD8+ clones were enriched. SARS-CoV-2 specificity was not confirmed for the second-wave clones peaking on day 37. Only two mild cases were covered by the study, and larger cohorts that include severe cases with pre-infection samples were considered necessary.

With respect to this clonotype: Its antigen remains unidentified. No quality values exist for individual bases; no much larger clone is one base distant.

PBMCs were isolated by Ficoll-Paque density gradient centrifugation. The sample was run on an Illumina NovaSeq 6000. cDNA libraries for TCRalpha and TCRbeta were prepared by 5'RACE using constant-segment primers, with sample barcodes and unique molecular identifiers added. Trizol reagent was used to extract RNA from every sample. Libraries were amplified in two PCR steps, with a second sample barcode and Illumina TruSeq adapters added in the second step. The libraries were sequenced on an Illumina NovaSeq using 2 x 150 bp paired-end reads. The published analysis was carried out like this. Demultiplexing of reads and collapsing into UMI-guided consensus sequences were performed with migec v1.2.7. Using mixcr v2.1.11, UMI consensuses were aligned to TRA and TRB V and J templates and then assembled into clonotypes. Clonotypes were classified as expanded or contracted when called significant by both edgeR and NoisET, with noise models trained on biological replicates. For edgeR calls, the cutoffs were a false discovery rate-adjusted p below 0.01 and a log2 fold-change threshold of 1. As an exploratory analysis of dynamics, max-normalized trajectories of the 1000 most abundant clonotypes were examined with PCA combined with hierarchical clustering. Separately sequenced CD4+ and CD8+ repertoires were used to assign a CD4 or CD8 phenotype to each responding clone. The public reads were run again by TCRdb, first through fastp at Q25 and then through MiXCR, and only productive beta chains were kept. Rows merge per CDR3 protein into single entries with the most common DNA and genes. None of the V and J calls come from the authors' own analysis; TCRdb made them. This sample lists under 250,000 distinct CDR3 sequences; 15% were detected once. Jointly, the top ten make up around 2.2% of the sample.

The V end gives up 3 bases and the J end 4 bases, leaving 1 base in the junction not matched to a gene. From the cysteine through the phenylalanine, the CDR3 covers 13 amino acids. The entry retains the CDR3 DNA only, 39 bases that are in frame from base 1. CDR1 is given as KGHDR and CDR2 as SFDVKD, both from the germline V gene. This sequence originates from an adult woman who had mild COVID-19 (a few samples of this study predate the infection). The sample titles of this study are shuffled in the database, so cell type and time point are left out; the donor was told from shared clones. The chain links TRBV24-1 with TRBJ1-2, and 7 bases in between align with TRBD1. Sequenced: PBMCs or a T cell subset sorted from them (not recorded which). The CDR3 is CATSDRDSYGYTF. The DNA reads TGTGCCACCAGTGATCGGGACAGCTATGGCTACACCTTC.